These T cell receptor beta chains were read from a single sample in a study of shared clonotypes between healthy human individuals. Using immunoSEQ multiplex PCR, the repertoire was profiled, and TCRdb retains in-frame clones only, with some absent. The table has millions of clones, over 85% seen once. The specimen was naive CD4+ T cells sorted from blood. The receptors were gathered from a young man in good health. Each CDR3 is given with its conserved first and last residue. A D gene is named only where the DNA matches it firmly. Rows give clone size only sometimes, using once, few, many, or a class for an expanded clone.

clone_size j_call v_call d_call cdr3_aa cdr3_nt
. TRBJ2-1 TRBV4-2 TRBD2 CASSQGIAGSSYNEQFF TGTGCCAGCAGCCAGGGTATAGCGGGTAGCTCCTACAATGAGCAGTTCTTC
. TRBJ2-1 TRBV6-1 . CASSEGYEQFF TGTGCCAGCAGTGAAGGTTATGAGCAGTTCTTC
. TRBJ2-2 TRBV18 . CASSPDVQGGTGELFF TGTGCCAGCTCACCAGACGTACAGGGAGGCACCGGGGAGCTGTTTTTT
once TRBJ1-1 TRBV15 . CATSTLGLNTEAFF TGTGCCACCAGCACTCTAGGCCTGAACACTGAAGCTTTCTTT
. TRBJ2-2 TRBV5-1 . CASSPLQGTGELFF TGCGCCAGCAGCCCCCTACAGGGAACCGGGGAGCTGTTTTTT
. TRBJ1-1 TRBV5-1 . CASSIGTEDTEAFF TGCGCCAGCAGCATCGGGACGGAGGACACTGAAGCTTTCTTT
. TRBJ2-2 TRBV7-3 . CASSGGVAGNTGELFF TGTGCCAGCAGCGGAGGTGTCGCAGGGAACACCGGGGAGCTGTTTTTT
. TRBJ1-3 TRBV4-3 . CASSQESSSGNTIYF TGCGCCAGCAGCCAAGAATCGAGCTCTGGAAACACCATATATTTT
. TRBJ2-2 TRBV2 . CASSGDRELFF TGTGCCAGCAGTGGGGACCGGGAGCTGTTTTTT
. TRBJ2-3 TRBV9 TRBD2 CASSPGSGITDTQYF TGTGCCAGCAGCCCAGGTAGCGGGATCACAGATACGCAGTATTTT
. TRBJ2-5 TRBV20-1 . CSATGMETQYF TGCAGTGCTACAGGGATGGAGACCCAGTACTTC
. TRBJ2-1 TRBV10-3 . CAISESVVRSYNEQFF TGTGCCATCAGTGAGTCCGTAGTTCGTTCCTACAATGAGCAGTTCTTC
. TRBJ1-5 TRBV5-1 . CASSLVNLSNQPQHF TGCGCCAGCAGCTTGGTGAATCTTAGCAATCAGCCCCAGCATTTT
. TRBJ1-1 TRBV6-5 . CASSYSVGASEAFF TGTGCCAGCAGTTACTCGGTTGGTGCATCTGAAGCTTTCTTT
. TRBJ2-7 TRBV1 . CTSSYPRPNSYEQYF TGCACCAGCAGCTACCCCCGACCGAACTCCTACGAGCAGTACTTC
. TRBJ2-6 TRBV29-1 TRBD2 CAGGSGANVLTF TGCGCGGGGGGCTCTGGGGCCAACGTCCTGACTTTC
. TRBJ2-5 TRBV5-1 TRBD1 CASSSDGTGGAETQYF TGCGCCAGCAGCTCCGACGGGACAGGGGGTGCAGAGACCCAGTACTTC
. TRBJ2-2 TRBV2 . CASSAGTQTGELFF TGTGCCAGCAGCGCCGGGACTCAGACCGGGGAGCTGTTTTTT
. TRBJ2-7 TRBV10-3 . CAISLDRPYEQYF TGTGCCATCAGTTTGGACCGACCCTACGAGCAGTACTTC
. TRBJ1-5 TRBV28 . CASNPTGPYSNQPQHF TGTGCCAGCAACCCGACAGGCCCTTATAGCAATCAGCCCCAGCATTTT
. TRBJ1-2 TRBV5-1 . CASSLGQYGYTF TGCGCCAGCAGCTTGGGACAGTATGGCTACACCTTC
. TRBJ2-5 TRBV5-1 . CASSLAGFGETQYF TGCGCCAGCAGCTTGGCCGGATTTGGGGAGACCCAGTACTTC
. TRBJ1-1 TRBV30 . CAFLPGGGTEAFF TGTGCCTTTCTGCCAGGCGGTGGGACTGAAGCTTTCTTT
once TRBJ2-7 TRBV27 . CASTLSGDSLFSSYEQYF TGTGCCAGCACCCTTAGCGGAGACAGCCTTTTTAGCTCCTACGAGCAGTACTTC
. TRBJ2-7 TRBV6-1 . CASSGGAAVQYEQYF TGTGCCAGCAGTGGAGGGGCCGCGGTCCAATACGAGCAGTACTTC
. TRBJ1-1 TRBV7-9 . CASSLEGGMNTEAFF TGTGCCAGCAGCTTAGAAGGGGGGATGAACACTGAAGCTTTCTTT
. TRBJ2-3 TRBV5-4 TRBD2 CASSETSGGARMTDTQYF TGTGCCAGCAGCGAAACTAGCGGGGGGGCGAGGATGACAGATACGCAGTATTTT
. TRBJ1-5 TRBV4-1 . CASSQAAVSNQPQHF TGCGCCAGCAGCCAAGCCGCAGTTAGCAATCAGCCCCAGCATTTT
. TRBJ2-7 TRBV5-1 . CASSLRVGAAEEQYF TGCGCCAGCAGCTTGAGGGTGGGAGCAGCGGAAGAGCAGTACTTC
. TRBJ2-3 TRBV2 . CASSELRGADTQYF TGTGCCAGCAGTGAATTACGAGGGGCAGATACGCAGTATTTT
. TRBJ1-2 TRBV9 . CASSVATILTGPSDGYTF TGTGCCAGCAGCGTAGCTACCATTTTGACGGGACCTTCGGATGGCTACACCTTC
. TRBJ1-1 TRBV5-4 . CASSLPHENTEAFF TGTGCCAGCAGCTTGCCACACGAGAACACTGAAGCTTTCTTT
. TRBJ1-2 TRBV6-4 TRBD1 CASSPRTGHNYGYTF TGTGCCAGCAGTCCCCGGACAGGGCACAACTATGGCTACACCTTC
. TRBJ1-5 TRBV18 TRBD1 CASSLQGGDQPQHF TGTGCCAGCTCACTCCAGGGGGGGGATCAGCCCCAGCATTTT
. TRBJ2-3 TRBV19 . CASSILGVGSTDTQYF TGTGCCAGTAGTATCTTAGGGGTAGGGAGCACAGATACGCAGTATTTT
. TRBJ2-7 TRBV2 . CASSEQLGLGYEQYF TGTGCCAGCAGCGAGCAACTAGGCCTAGGGTACGAGCAGTACTTC
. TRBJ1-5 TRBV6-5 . CASSIRQAPYQPQHF TGTGCCAGCAGCATCAGACAGGCCCCCTACCAGCCCCAGCATTTT
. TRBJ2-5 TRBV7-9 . CASSLLPGETQYF TGTGCCAGCAGCTTATTGCCGGGAGAGACCCAGTACTTC
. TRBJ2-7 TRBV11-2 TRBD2 CASSFLAGSNEQYF TGTGCCAGCAGCTTCCTAGCGGGGAGCAACGAGCAGTACTTC
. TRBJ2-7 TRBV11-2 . CASSRRTDNEQYF TGTGCCAGCAGCCGCCGGACAGACAACGAGCAGTACTTC
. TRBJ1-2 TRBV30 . CAWAPGVIGDGYTF TGTGCCTGGGCCCCCGGGGTTATAGGGGATGGCTACACCTTC
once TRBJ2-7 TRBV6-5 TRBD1 CASSYLRPSGGYEQYF TGTGCCAGCAGTTATCTCCGTCCCTCAGGGGGCTACGAGCAGTACTTC
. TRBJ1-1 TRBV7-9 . CASSLRTLNTEAFF TGTGCCAGCAGCCTTAGGACTTTGAACACTGAAGCTTTCTTT
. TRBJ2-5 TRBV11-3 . CASSLGQGGEQETQYF TGTGCCAGCAGCTTAGGGCAAGGCGGCGAACAAGAGACCCAGTACTTC
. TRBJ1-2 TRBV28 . CASLSRERYGYTF TGTGCCAGCTTATCACGGGAGCGCTATGGCTACACCTTC
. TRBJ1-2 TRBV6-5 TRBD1 CASVKGRGNYGYTF TGTGCCAGCGTAAAGGGCAGGGGGAACTATGGCTACACCTTC
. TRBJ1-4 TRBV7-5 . CASSLVETVNEKLFF TGTGCCAGCAGCTTAGTTGAGACAGTAAATGAAAAACTGTTTTTT
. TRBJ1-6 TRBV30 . CAWSVTRAGNSPLHF TGTGCCTGGAGTGTAACCAGGGCAGGTAATTCACCCCTCCACTTT
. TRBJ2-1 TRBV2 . CASYRDEGNHEQFF TGTGCCAGCTACCGGGACGAGGGTAACCATGAGCAGTTCTTC
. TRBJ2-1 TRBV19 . CASSIDGDSYNEQFF TGTGCCAGTAGTATAGATGGGGATTCCTACAATGAGCAGTTCTTC
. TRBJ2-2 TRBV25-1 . CASSPPSTGELFF TGTGCCAGCAGTCCCCCCTCCACCGGGGAGCTGTTTTTT
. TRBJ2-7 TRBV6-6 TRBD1 CASSYHWDSSYEQYF TGTGCCAGCAGTTACCATTGGGACAGCTCCTACGAGCAGTACTTC
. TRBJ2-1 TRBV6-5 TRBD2 CASSGTTVIGEQFF TGTGCCAGCAGTGGGACTACAGTTATCGGTGAGCAGTTCTTC
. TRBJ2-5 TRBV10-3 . CAISDIDRQETQYF TGTGCCATCAGTGATATTGACAGGCAAGAGACCCAGTACTTC
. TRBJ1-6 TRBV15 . CATSTGDNYNSPLHF TGTGCCACCAGCACCGGGGATAACTATAATTCACCCCTCCACTTT
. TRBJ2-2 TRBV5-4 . CASSLRNGELFF TGTGCCAGCAGCTTAAGAAACGGGGAGCTGTTTTTT
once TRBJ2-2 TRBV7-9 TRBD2 CASRASGLNTGELFF TGTGCCAGCAGAGCTAGCGGGCTGAACACCGGGGAGCTGTTTTTT
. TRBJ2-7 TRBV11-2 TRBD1 CASTRGQIYEQYF TGTGCCAGCACTCGGGGACAGATTTACGAGCAGTACTTC
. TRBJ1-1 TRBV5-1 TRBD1 CASSRDREVNTEAFF TGCGCCAGCAGCAGGGACAGGGAGGTGAACACTGAAGCTTTCTTT